These 20 T cell receptor beta chains were all obtained from the same sample, sequenced in a study of T cell changes during pregnancy in multiple sclerosis. Profiled with immunoSEQ multiplex PCR; TCRdb holds only in-frame clones, not every one. The sample contains under 130,000 clones, around nine tenths of which appear only once. The sequencing here drew on peripheral blood, taken after pregnancy. Receptors originate from a female donor with multiple sclerosis, enrolled in a pregnancy study.

V usage is TRBV5-4 and J usage is TRBJ2-7; D might be TRBD1 (5 bases). From germline, CDR1 is SGHNT and CDR2 YYREEE (reference sequence). V gave up 7 bases and J gave up 5 bases, with 19 bases separating them. The CDR3 length is 14 residues. This CDR3 is CASHAPGIRDEQYF. The CDR3 DNA is TGTGCCAGCCACGCTCCAGGGATTAGGGACGAGCAGTACTTC.

This chain uses TRBV4-1 with TRBJ1-2; TRBD1 matches at 11 bases. Trimming took 1 base from V and 2 from J; bases not matched to a gene: 3. CDR3 length: 16 amino acids. From germline, CDR1 is MGHRA and CDR2 YSYEKL. The CDR3 spells CASSQVGQGVNYGYTF. The CDR3 DNA reads as TGCGCCAGCAGCCAAGTGGGACAGGGGGTAAACTATGGCTACACCTTC.

The chain employs TRBV18 and TRBJ2-3; 7 nucleotides align to TRBD1. The ends lost 2 bases at V and 4 bases at J; junction bases unmatched: 9. The germline V gene encodes CDR1 KGHSH and CDR2 LQKENI. There are 16 residues in the CDR3. CDR3 region: CASSPRGLGGADTQYF. In nucleotides, the CDR3 is TGTGCCAGCTCACCAAGGGGGCTGGGTGGAGCAGATACGCAGTATTTT.

This sequence joins TRBV6-1 and TRBJ1-5, with a tentative D call TRBD1 (5 bases). Germline V lookup: CDR1 MNHNS, CDR2 SASEGT. Trimming removed 3 bases at V and 0 bases at J, with 12 bases between. The CDR3 totals 16 residues. CDR3 loop: CASSDLRQSSNQPQHF. For the CDR3, the DNA is TGTGCCAGCAGTGACTTGCGACAGAGTAGCAATCAGCCCCAGCATTTT.

This chain uses TRBV28 with TRBJ1-5; D is unclear. Germline loops: CDR1 MDHEN, CDR2 SYDVKM. CDR3 length: 15 residues. V dropped 3 bases and J dropped 4 bases, with 13 bases sitting between them. The CDR3 loop reads CASSFAGTRNQPQHF. In nucleotides, the CDR3 is TGTGCCAGCAGTTTTGCAGGCACAAGAAATCAGCCCCAGCATTTT.

The V and J genes are TRBV27 and TRBJ1-2; TRBD1 agrees at 8 bases. Looked up from germline, CDR1 is MNHEY and CDR2 is SMNVEV (reference sequence). The CDR3 is made up of 14 amino acids. J gave up 6 bases and V 4 bases, and 7 bases lay outside the gene matches. DNA of the CDR3: TGTGCCAGCAGTTCGATAGGACAGGGAGATGGCTACACCTTC. This gives the protein CASSSIGQGDGYTF.

The CDR3 loop reads CASRRGGAVDTEAFF. The CDR3 DNA reads as TGTGCCAGTAGGCGGGGGGGGGCAGTAGACACTGAAGCTTTCTTT. The rearrangement links TRBV19 to TRBJ1-1, with D possibly matching TRBD1 (6 bases). V lost 6 bases and J 3 bases, leaving 17 bases between the germline ends. This CDR3 has 15 residues. CDR1 LNHDA and CDR2 SQIVND come from the germline V gene (reference sequence).

This sequence joins TRBV5-8 and TRBJ2-1, with TRBD1 matching over 8 bases. The CDR3 has 13 residues. Germline trimming cut 4 bases from V and 7 bases from J; bases unmatched to any gene: 4. The germline gives CDR1 SGHTS, CDR2 YDEGEE. The CDR3 protein is CASSLDRGNEQFF. The CDR3 coding sequence is TGTGCCAGCAGCCTAGACAGGGGTAATGAGCAGTTCTTC.

V usage is TRBV2 and J usage is TRBJ2-3, with D perhaps TRBD2 (6 bases). The CDR3 runs 14 residues. Trimming pared 8 bases from V and 5 bases from J, leaving 17 bases between. Germline CDR1 and CDR2: SNHLY and FYNNEI. The CDR3 region is CASPTAGKRDTQYF. The CDR3 DNA is TGTGCCAGCCCCACCGCGGGGAAGCGAGATACGCAGTATTTT.

DNA of the CDR3: TGTGCCAGCGGGGCCGCTTGGGACACGCGAGCTTTCTTT. Translation: CASGAAWDTRAFF. This chain links TRBV27 with TRBJ1-1; D is possibly TRBD1 (6 bases). CDR1 is MNHEY, CDR2 SMNVEV, per germline (reference sequence). CDR3 length: 13 residues. The germline V and J ends were trimmed by 8 bases and 10 bases, with 20 bases remaining between them.

The chain uses TRBV18 and TRBJ2-7; 12 bases fit TRBD2. Germline CDR1 and CDR2: KGHSH and LQKENI. V lost 6 bases to trimming and J lost 0 bases; unmatched junction nucleotides: 9. The length of the CDR3 is 17 residues. CDR3 sequence (DNA): TGTGCCAGCTCTCTCAGGGGACTAGCGGGCGGCTCCTACGAGCAGTACTTC. Protein product: CASSLRGLAGGSYEQYF. Supplemented by reference TRBV18 and TRBJ2-7, the full variable domain reads NAGVMQNPRHLVRRRGQEARLRCSPMKGHSHVYWYRQLPEEGLKFMVYLQKENIIDESGMPKERFSAEFPKEGPSILRIQQVVRGDSAAYFCASSLRGLAGGSYEQYFGPGTRLTVT.

CDR3 in DNA: TGTGCCAGCAGAATGGGGGGAACTATCACAGATACGCAGTATTTT. Translated, it gives CASRMGGTITDTQYF. The chain couples TRBV5-4 to TRBJ2-3; TRBD2 is a possible D gene (6 bases). V lost 5 bases and J 2 bases, leaving 15 bases between the germline ends. Germline V gene lookup returns CDR1 SGHNT and CDR2 YYREEE (reference sequence). The CDR3 totals 15 residues. Supplemented by reference TRBV5-4 and TRBJ2-3, the full variable domain reads ETGVTQSPTHLIKTRGQQVTLRCSSQSGHNTVSWYQQALGQGPQFIFQYYREEENGRGNFPPRFSGLQFPNYSSELNVNALELDDSALYLCASRMGGTITDTQYFGPGTRLTVL.

The V call is TRBV4-2, the J call TRBJ2-7; D is unresolved. Trimming removed 0 bases at V and 4 bases at J, with 10 bases between. The CDR3 has 14 residues. Germline V lookup: CDR1 LGHNA, CDR2 YNFKEQ. CDR3 DNA sequence: TGTGCCAGCAGCCAAGATGTCGCACTTTACGAGCAGTACTTC. This gives the protein CASSQDVALYEQYF.

The chain uses TRBV29-1 and TRBJ1-5; a possible D gene is TRBD1 (5 bases). The CDR3 runs to 13 residues. Germline V lookup: CDR1 SQVTM, CDR2 ANQGSEA. Deletions cut 4 bases from V and 3 bases from J, with 10 bases between. Written as DNA, the CDR3 is TGCAGCGTTGGACAGACAAACAATCAGCCCCAGCATTTT. Protein sequence: CSVGQTNNQPQHF.

This clone was found once. This rearrangement joins TRBV11-2 to TRBJ2-3, with a tentative D call TRBD2 (6 bases). Germline assignment: CDR1 SGHAT and CDR2 FQNNGV. The length of the CDR3 is 17 residues. The V end lost 2 bases, the J end lost 0 bases, and 15 bases lay between the germline ends. The CDR3 spells CASSLYGTRPSTDTQYF. The CDR3 nucleotides read TGTGCCAGCAGCTTATACGGGACTCGGCCTAGCACAGATACGCAGTATTTT.

The chain joins TRBV7-9 to TRBJ1-1; TRBD1 might be the D (6 bases). Germline values: CDR1 SEHNR, CDR2 FQNEAQ (reference sequence). The CDR3 covers 12 residues. Deletions cut 3 bases from V and 8 bases from J, with 10 bases between. As DNA, the CDR3 is TGTGCCAGCAGCTTTTGGACAGAAGAAGCTTTCTTT. This codes for CASSFWTEEAFF.

This chain links TRBV6-1 with TRBJ1-1, with a weak D call TRBD1 (6 bases). Per germline, CDR1 MNHNS and CDR2 SASEGT. V gave up 4 bases and J gave up 0 bases, with 9 bases separating them. The CDR3 is 14 amino acids. For the CDR3, the DNA is TGTGCCAGCAGTGTAGGACAGTTGAACACTGAAGCTTTCTTT. It specifies CASSVGQLNTEAFF.

This clone appeared a single time. The V gene is TRBV28, the J gene TRBJ2-6, with 9 bases aligning to TRBD2. CDR3 length: 20 residues. The germline CDR1 and CDR2 sequences are MDHEN and SYDVKM. The trim removed 6 bases at V and 0 bases at J, leaving 15 bases unmatched. This CDR3 reads CASSSPIVAGENSGANVLTF. The CDR3 bases are TGTGCCAGCAGCTCCCCGATAGTAGCGGGAGAGAACTCTGGGGCCAACGTCCTGACTTTC.

The V call is TRBV9, the J call TRBJ2-6; TRBD2 aligns across 16 bases. The CDR3 totals 20 residues. V shed 3 bases, J shed 0 bases, and the junction held 6 bases outside the gene matches. CDR1 and CDR2 (germline): SGDLS, YYNGEE. CDR3 loop: CASSATGTSGRASGANVLTF. Written as DNA, the CDR3 is TGTGCCAGCAGCGCTACCGGGACTAGCGGGAGGGCCTCTGGGGCCAACGTCCTGACTTTC.

V usage is TRBV4-1 and J usage is TRBJ2-2; maybe TRBD2 (6 bases). The germline CDR1 and CDR2 sequences are MGHRA and YSYEKL. The CDR3 consists of 15 residues. Trimming removed 6 bases from V and 2 bases from J, with 13 bases in between. CDR3 nucleotide sequence: TGCGCCAGCAGGCGGGCCGGGGGTAACACCGGGGAGCTGTTTTTT. It is translated as CASRRAGGNTGELFF.